This T cell receptor (beta chain) was sequenced in a study of cytomegalovirus exposure and HLA in healthy donors. The CDR3 is 15 residues long. The germline V gene encodes CDR1 SEHNR and CDR2 FQNEAQ (reference sequence). The V end lost 3 bases, the J end lost 7 bases, and 15 bases lay between the germline ends. Use of 60 Vbeta and 13 Jbeta primers characterized the PCR. The repertoire was sequenced with immunoSEQ multiplex PCR; TCRdb's copy has only in-frame clones and lacks some. The sample holds about 100,000 clones. As to this clone: Its antigen is currently unknown.

Study findings and constraints: In a later analysis, TCR beta V- and J-gene trimming was associated with a missense DCLRE1C variant.

This chain links TRBV7-9 with TRBJ1-4, with a weak D call TRBD1 (5 bases). The receptor was derived from a man in his fifties or sixties in good health and CMV-seronegative. Source material: PBMCs. The CDR3 DNA sequence: TGTGCCAGCAGCTTTTCCCTCTCAGGGTTTGAAAAACTGTTTTTT. This gives the protein CASSFSLSGFEKLFF.